This T cell receptor (beta chain) was identified in a study of T cell responses to AZD1222 COVID-19 vaccine. Whole-study findings and limits: Reportedly, nearly half the spike-specific TCRs target unmutated variant regions. Distributed over spike, vaccine-associated CD4 TCRs predominated at 160-218 and 743-854. It was only after the peak T cell response that any repertoires were sampled. White British donors predominated, females outnumbered males, and clonal diversity was possibly underestimated.

In regard to this clone: The antigen is unknown. The sample has other DNA sequences that encode this CDR3 too.

The protocol was immunoSEQ multiplex PCR, while the TCRdb copy is restricted to in-frame clones and leaves out a portion. The sample records around 84,000 clones, around 90% being singletons. CDR3 length equals 12 residues. The V end lost 3 bases, the J end lost 3 bases, and 4 bases lay between the germline ends. From germline, CDR1 is LGHDT and CDR2 YNNKEL (reference sequence). The chain couples TRBV3-1 (or the pseudogene TRBV3-2) to TRBJ2-3; the D is unclear. The starting material was peripheral blood, obtained on day 0 of AZD1222 vaccination. The source of this sequence is an adult in good health. DNA for the CDR3: TGTGCCAGCAGCCACACAACAGATACGCAGTATTTT. Its translation is CASSHTTDTQYF.